This T cell receptor beta chain came from a study of T cells after yellow fever vaccination. This clonotype was seen many times. Its matching antigen is unknown. The study's findings and limits: Booster samples showed a return of most primary-vaccination clones (around 96% CD4, around 88% CD8).

TCRdb fed the 5' RACE reads into MiXCR, producing one record per CDR3 protein. Among some 300,000 distinct CDR3 sequences, around 10% were seen once, and the ten largest hold around 3.3%. Trimming shortened V by 5 bases and J by 2 bases, and 9 bases separated the two germline ends. There are 12 residues in the CDR3. Germline-derived CDR1 and CDR2 are SQVTM and ANQGSEA. The receptor was derived from a man younger than 35 who received the YFV17D yellow fever vaccine. The chain carries TRBV29-1 and TRBJ1-2; tentative D call: TRBD1 (6 bases). Material: CD4+ T cells sorted from PBMCs, obtained 5 days after the yellow fever booster vaccination. CDR3 in amino acids: CSVTQGNYGYTF. The CDR3 DNA follows: TGCAGCGTTACTCAGGGGAACTATGGCTACACCTTC.